What follows are 17 T cell receptor beta chains derived from one specimen sequenced in a study of T cells in Graves' hyperthyroidism and ophthalmopathy. Template material for amplifying TCR beta CDR3 regions consisted of RNA transcripts. TCR CDR3 regions were first amplified by RT-PCR with HTBI primers. TCRdb recomputed calls from the multiplex PCR reads with MiXCR, one row per CDR3 protein. Of roughly 700,000 distinct CDR3 sequences listed, approximately 15% were seen once; the top ten hold around 15%. The sample consisted of blood. The receptors stem from a man aged 45 to 65 with Graves' hyperthyroidism.

This clonotype has only a few counts. The V and J genes are TRBV28 and TRBJ2-3; 7 bases fit TRBD1. The germline V gene encodes CDR1 MDHEN and CDR2 SYDVKM. Trimming cost V 6 bases and J 4 bases; bases outside gene matches: 10. There are 15 residues in the CDR3. DNA for the CDR3: TGTGCCAGCAGCTTCAGCTGGGACAGACCAGATACGCAGTATTTT. Its translation is CASSFSWDRPDTQYF.

The chain uses TRBV27 and TRBJ1-6, with a weak D call TRBD1 (5 bases). Trimming took 6 bases from V and 3 from J, leaving 18 bases between them. CDR3 length: 17 amino acids. CDR1 and CDR2 from the germline V gene are MNHEY and SMNVEV (reference sequence). CDR3 in DNA: TGTGCCAGCAGATTGTATTATGCAGGGAGCTATAATTCACCCCTCCACTTT. Its translation is CASRLYYAGSYNSPLHF.

This clonotype was counted many times. CDR3 in amino acids: CASSFGSAQGFF. The CDR3 nucleotides are TGTGCCAGCAGCTTTGGGTCGGCCCAGGGGTTCTTC. This rearrangement joins TRBV5-5 to TRBJ2-1; a weak D match, TRBD1 (5 bases). The CDR3 has 12 amino acids. Trimming shortened V by 2 bases and J by 15 bases, and 15 bases separated the two germline ends. Per germline, CDR1 SGHKS and CDR2 YYEKEE (reference sequence). Looking up the rest from reference TRBV5-5 and TRBJ2-1 gives the full variable domain: DAGVTQSPTHLIKTRGQQVTLRCSPISGHKSVSWYQQVLGQGPQFIFQYYEKEERGRGNFPDRFSARQFPNYSSELNVNALLLGDSALYLCASSFGSAQGFFGPGTRLTVL.

This clonotype was detected ten times or more. The rearrangement uses TRBV11-1 and TRBJ2-2; 8 nucleotides agree with TRBD2. The CDR3 is 15 amino acids. The junction had 1 base not matched to a gene; V was cut back by 4 bases and J by 0 bases. Germline CDR1 SGHAT, CDR2 FQDESV (reference sequence). CDR3 bases: TGTGCCAGCAGCTCGGGACTAGCGAACACCGGGGAGCTGTTTTTT. It is translated as CASSSGLANTGELFF.

The sample holds many counts of this clonotype. The genes are TRBV12-3 or TRBV12-4 and TRBJ2-4; 12 nucleotides line up with TRBD2. The V and J ends lost 2 bases and 0 bases, in that order; junction bases with no gene match: 5. This CDR3 is built from 18 residues. CDR3 amino acids: CASSLLAGGGIAKNIQYF. DNA for the CDR3: TGTGCCAGCAGTTTACTAGCGGGAGGGGGAATAGCCAAAAACATTCAGTACTTC.

This clonotype was observed once. Given a much more abundant clone one base away, this may be a read error. The chain is built from TRBV7-8 and TRBJ2-7; D remains unclear. Trimming left V 5 bases short and J 2 bases short, with 13 bases between. The CDR3 is 14 residues long. From germline, CDR1 is SGHVS and CDR2 FQNEAQ. CDR3 nucleotides: TGTGCCAGCAGCCCATCGGCAGAGACCTACGAGCAGTACTTC. Translating gives CASSPSAETYEQYF.

About this clonotype: Given a much more abundant clone one base away, this may be a read error. The chain employs TRBV3-1 and TRBJ2-5; D remains ambiguous. The CDR3 has 12 residues. Looked up from germline, CDR1 is LGHDT and CDR2 is YNNKEL (reference sequence). The V end lost 2 bases, the J end lost 7 bases, and 8 bases lay between the germline ends. The DNA of the CDR3 is TGTGCCAGCAGCCAACTTCCTGGGACCCAGTACTTC. It translates to CASSQLPGTQYF.

In this sample, this clonotype turned up many times. The chain joins TRBV6-5 to TRBJ2-1; D remains ambiguous. The CDR3 has 16 residues. V was clipped by 2 bases and J by 4 bases, with 15 bases between them. CDR1 is MNHEY, CDR2 SVGAGI, per germline. In DNA, the CDR3 is TGTGCCAGCAGTTACGGGTCATCGAATATTTACAATGAGCAGTTCTTC. Translation gives CASSYGSSNIYNEQFF.

Of note for this clonotype: A much larger clone differs by one base, so this may be a read error. The rearrangement uses TRBV7-3 and TRBJ1-3; weak D call: TRBD1 (6 bases). The CDR3 spans 14 residues. Per the germline V gene, CDR1 is SGHTA and CDR2 is FQGTGA. CDR3 loop: CASSFQGTGNAIYF. The CDR3, as DNA: TGTGCCAGCAGCTTCCAGGGGACTGGAAACGCCATATATTTT.

The CDR3 sequence: CASSLLSATGNTIYF. The CDR3 DNA is TGTGCCAGCAGCTTACTCTCGGCTACTGGAAACACCATATATTTT. This chain links TRBV7-6 with TRBJ1-3; no definite D call. Between the trimmed V and J ends, which lost 2 bases and 2 bases, there was a span of 10 bases. The CDR3 length is 15 residues. Germline V gene sequence: CDR1 SGHVS, CDR2 FNYEAQ. The full variable domain, completed using reference TRBV7-6 and TRBJ1-3, is GAGVSQSPRYKVTKRGQDVALRCDPISGHVSLYWYRQALGQGPEFLTYFNYEAQQDKSGLPNDRFSAERPEGSISTLTIQRTEQRDSAMYRCASSLLSATGNTIYFGEGSWLTVV.

This clonotype was counted at least ten times. V gene TRBV6-1 combines with J gene TRBJ2-2; perhaps TRBD2 as D (5 bases). The CDR3 has 15 amino acids. V lost 8 bases and J lost 4, with 17 bases in between. CDR1 MNHNS and CDR2 SASEGT come from the germline V gene. In DNA, the CDR3 is TGTGCCAGCTTCGGCAGCGGAGGTCTCACCGGGGAGCTGTTTTTT. This codes for CASFGSGGLTGELFF.

This clonotype has just a few counts. The V call is TRBV2, the J call TRBJ2-3, with 7 bases matching TRBD1. Per the germline V gene, CDR1 is SNHLY and CDR2 is FYNNEI. V trimming: 6 bases; J trimming: 4 bases; junction bases outside the gene matches: 7. The CDR3 extends over 14 amino acids. CDR3 sequence reads: CASRRQGVSDTQYF. CDR3 sequence (DNA): TGTGCCAGCAGGAGGCAGGGGGTCTCAGATACGCAGTATTTT.

This clonotype has ten or more counts. The chain couples TRBV28 to TRBJ2-7; 9 positions match TRBD2. V shed 7 bases, J shed 0 bases, and the junction held 7 bases outside the gene matches. This CDR3 has 15 residues. The V gene's germline CDR1 is MDHEN and CDR2 SYDVKM. The CDR3 reads CASTSSGMNSYEQYF. For the CDR3, the DNA is TGTGCCAGCACTTCTAGCGGGATGAACTCCTACGAGCAGTACTTC.

The chain links TRBV28 to TRBJ2-3; D possibly uses TRBD1 or TRBD2 (5 bases each). Germline V gene lookup returns CDR1 MDHEN and CDR2 SYDVKM. V lost 5 bases and J lost 2, with 17 bases in between. CDR3 size: 16 residues. The DNA for the CDR3 is TGTGCCAGCAGTACCCCCGGGACCCAGCCCACAGATACGCAGTATTTT. Residues: CASSTPGTQPTDTQYF.

This clonotype has at least ten counts. The chain links TRBV19 to TRBJ2-7; 10 nucleotides match TRBD2. CDR1 is LNHDA, CDR2 SQIVND, per germline (reference sequence). V shed 5 bases and J 4 bases; nucleotides not matched to a gene: 8. The CDR3 runs to 15 residues. CDR3 protein: CASSPSGSTSYEQYF. CDR3 sequence (DNA): TGTGCCAGTAGTCCTAGCGGGAGTACGAGTTACGAGCAGTACTTC.

As to this clonotype: A much larger clone lies one base from this, so it may be a read error. This is likely a read error, given that the CDR3 carries no conserved phenylalanine or tryptophan at its end. This CDR3 is CASSRTKDNYGYTL. The CDR3 DNA reads as TGTGCCAGCAGCAGGACAAAGGATAACTATGGCTACACCCTC. This chain uses TRBV27 with TRBJ1-2; possible D gene TRBD1, 5 bases. The CDR3 runs 14 residues. Trimming pared 6 bases from V and 1 base from J, leaving 12 bases between. Germline CDR1 is MNHEY and CDR2 is SMNVEV (reference sequence).

This clonotype was counted many times. The chain links TRBV28 to TRBJ1-1; TRBD1 might be the D (6 bases). Germline CDR1 MDHEN, CDR2 SYDVKM. This CDR3 region has 14 residues. Trimming cost V 3 bases and J 7 bases, with 15 bases left between them. CDR3 sequence: CASSFAGAGGEAFF. CDR3 bases: TGTGCCAGCAGTTTCGCAGGGGCCGGTGGTGAAGCTTTCTTT.